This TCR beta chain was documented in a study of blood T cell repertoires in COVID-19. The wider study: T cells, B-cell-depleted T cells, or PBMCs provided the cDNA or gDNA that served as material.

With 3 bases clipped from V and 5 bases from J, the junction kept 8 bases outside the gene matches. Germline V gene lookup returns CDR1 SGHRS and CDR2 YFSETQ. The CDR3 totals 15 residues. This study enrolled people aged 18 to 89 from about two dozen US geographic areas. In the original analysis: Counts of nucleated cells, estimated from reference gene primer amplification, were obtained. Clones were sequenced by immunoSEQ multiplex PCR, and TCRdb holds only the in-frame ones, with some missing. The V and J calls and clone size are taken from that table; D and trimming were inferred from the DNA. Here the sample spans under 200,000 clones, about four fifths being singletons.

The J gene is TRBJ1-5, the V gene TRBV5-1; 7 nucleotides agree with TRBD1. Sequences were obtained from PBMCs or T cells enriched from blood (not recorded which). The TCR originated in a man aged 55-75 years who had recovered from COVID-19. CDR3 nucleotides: TGCGCCAGCAGCTGGGGCGGACAGGCGGATCAGCCCCAGCATTTT. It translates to CASSWGGQADQPQHF.